This record covers a single TCR beta chain. Its antigen is as yet unknown. Only in-frame clones appear in the TCRdb table, and some are missing; sequencing was by immunoSEQ multiplex PCR. The sample includes 100,000 to 150,000 clones, approximately 91% of them seen just once. Trimming took 3 bases from V and 6 from J; bases not matched to a gene: 9. This CDR3 region has 15 residues. The data derive from a study of T cell responses to AZD1222 COVID-19 vaccine. Study background: Second-dose intervals near 4 or 12 weeks were combined.

Study-wide findings and caveats: A rise in Spike-specific TCR breadth and depth followed two AZD1222 doses. None of the repertoires were sampled until the peak T cell response had passed. Donors, mostly white British, included more females; clonal diversity was possibly underestimated.

This sample comprised peripheral blood, obtained on day 0 of AZD1222 vaccination. The source of this sequence is an adult in good health. The rearrangement links TRBV23-1 to TRBJ1-2; 8 bases map to TRBD1. TRBV23-1 is reported as an ORF; its role is uncertain. The CDR3 DNA reads as TGCGCCAGCAGTCAGCCTGGACAGGGTAAGGATGGCTACACCTTC. This encodes CASSQPGQGKDGYTF.